This is a list of T cell receptor beta chains from one sample in a study of blood T cell repertoires in COVID-19. Using immunoSEQ multiplex PCR, the repertoire was profiled, and TCRdb retains in-frame clones only, with some absent. The data contain fewer than 120,000 clones, roughly 79% of them seen just once; the ten biggest clones take up roughly 17%. Sequenced sample: peripheral blood. The receptor set was obtained from an elderly woman with active or convalescent COVID-19. Both conserved end residues are part of each CDR3. Each record gives: D gene, V gene, J gene, clone size, CDR3 DNA, CDR3 protein. The D gene is left open where the match is weak. Size values are once, few and many counts, or a class for expanded clones, and some rows have none.

>TRBD2|TRBV7-3|TRBJ2-2|once
TGTGCCAGCAGCCAAAAAAAGCGGGGTGAAGGTTCAAACACCGGGGAGCTGTTTTTT
CASSQKKRGEGSNTGELFF
>TRBD1|TRBV24-1|TRBJ2-2|.
TGTGCCACCAGTGATCCCCGGACAGGGGGACCCGGGGAGCTGTTTTTT
CATSDPRTGGPGELFF
>.|TRBV18|TRBJ1-2|.
TGTGCCAGCTCACCGAGCATAAGGGGCACTGATGGCTACACCTTC
CASSPSIRGTDGYTF
>.|TRBV25-1|TRBJ1-6|.
TGTGCCAGCAGCGTTACAGGGTACCTCCACTTT
CASSVTGYLHF
>TRBD2|TRBV7-6|TRBJ2-1|.
TGTGCCAGCAGCTTAGGAGTCTTCGATACGCGGGAGGTTGGTAATGAGCAGTTCTTC
CASSLGVFDTREVGNEQFF
>.|TRBV7-2|TRBJ1-5|.
TGTGCCAGCAGCTTAGTCCCCCTACGACAGAATAATCAGCCCCAGCATTTT
CASSLVPLRQNNQPQHF
>TRBD1|TRBV4-1|TRBJ1-2|.
TGCGCCAGCAGCCAACCGACAGGGAAGGACTATGGCTACACCTTC
CASSQPTGKDYGYTF
>TRBD2|TRBV28|TRBJ2-3|.
TGTGCCAGTCTACCGGGAGGGATCACAGATACGCAGTATTTT
CASLPGGITDTQYF
>TRBD2|TRBV5-4|TRBJ2-5|.
TGTGCCAGCAGCTTGGATGGACTAGCGGGAGTTAGGAGGCAAGAGACCCAGTACTTC
CASSLDGLAGVRRQETQYF
>.|TRBV4-2|TRBJ1-2|.
TGTGCCAGCAGCCAACTGGACAGTTTTTCATATGGCTACACCTTC
CASSQLDSFSYGYTF
>.|TRBV7-2|TRBJ1-2|.
TGTGCCAGCAGCTTTTTCGGTTACTATGGCTACACCTTC
CASSFFGYYGYTF
>.|TRBV18|TRBJ1-1|.
TGTGCCAGCTTCGACAGCGTGAACACTGAAGCTTTCTTT
CASFDSVNTEAFF
>.|TRBV5-4|TRBJ2-7|.
TGTGCCAGCAGCAAATCATGGACTCCCTACGAGCAGTACTTC
CASSKSWTPYEQYF
>.|TRBV2|TRBJ1-2|once
TGTGCCAGCAGTGAATCGGGGGGGCGCCTTGGCTACACCTTC
CASSESGGRLGYTF
>.|TRBV9|TRBJ2-1|.
TGTGCCAGCAGCGAGGCCACTAGTTTTCCATACAATGAGCAGTTCTTC
CASSEATSFPYNEQFF
>TRBD2|TRBV5-4|TRBJ2-7|.
TGTGCCAGCAGCCTTAGCGGGAGGGCCTTCTACGAGCAGTACTTC
CASSLSGRAFYEQYF
>.|TRBV30|TRBJ2-3|.
TGTGCCTGGAGTGCGGGGTCGCTCACAGATACGCAGTATTTT
CAWSAGSLTDTQYF
>TRBD1|TRBV5-5|TRBJ2-7|.
TGTGCCAGCCGCCGCCTAGGGGGCCCCTACGAGCAGTACTTC
CASRRLGGPYEQYF
>TRBD2|TRBV6-2/TRBV6-3|TRBJ2-7|.
TGTGCCAGCAGTTACGGGACTAGCGGCAATCCCTACGAGCAGTACTTC
CASSYGTSGNPYEQYF
>.|TRBV6-5|TRBJ2-7|.
TGTGCCAGCAGCCAAAGGGACACGAGCTACGAGCAGTACTTC
CASSQRDTSYEQYF
>.|TRBV27|TRBJ1-6|.
TGTGCCAGCAGTTTATCGGGGGCAATGTCACCCCTCCACTTT
CASSLSGAMSPLHF
>.|TRBV6-5|TRBJ1-6|.
TGTGCCAGCAAAGGACTTAACCTGAATTCACCCCTCCACTTT
CASKGLNLNSPLHF
>.|TRBV7-2|TRBJ2-6|few
TGTGCCAGCAGCCCCGGACGGGGCTCTGGGGCCAACGTCCTGACTTTC
CASSPGRGSGANVLTF
>.|TRBV10-3|TRBJ2-3|.
TGTGCCATCAGTGGTGGGGACACCCAGAAAGTACCGCAGTATTTT
CAISGGDTQKVPQYF
>TRBD1|TRBV7-2|TRBJ2-7|.
TGTGCCAGCACCCAACCCGGGACAGGGGTTGACGAGCAGTACTTC
CASTQPGTGVDEQYF
>TRBD2|TRBV7-9|TRBJ2-7|.
TGTGCCAGCAGTCATAGCGGGAGTGTCTACGAGCAGTACTTC
CASSHSGSVYEQYF
>.|TRBV11-3|TRBJ2-1|.
TGTGCCAGCAGCTTGTCCATCTACAATGAGCAGTTCTTC
CASSLSIYNEQFF
>TRBD2|TRBV10-3|TRBJ2-5|.
TGTGCCATCAGTGAGAAGACTAGCGGGACCCAAGAGACCCAGTACTTC
CAISEKTSGTQETQYF
>TRBD1|TRBV2|TRBJ2-1|few
TGTGCCAGCAGTAGTCGGCAGGGGGCGGCCAATGAGCAGTTCTTC
CASSSRQGAANEQFF
>.|TRBV6-1|TRBJ1-3|few
TGTGCCAGCAGTGAAGCGCCCAGGGTAGACACCATATATTTT
CASSEAPRVDTIYF
>.|TRBV27|TRBJ1-2|.
TGTGCCAGCAGTTTCCAGGACACCAGGGGTTACTATGGCTACACCTTC
CASSFQDTRGYYGYTF
>TRBD1|TRBV7-6|TRBJ1-2|.
TGTGCCAGCAGCTTAGGCGGGACAGGGATGAAAGGCTACACCTTC
CASSLGGTGMKGYTF
>TRBD1|TRBV6-1|TRBJ2-7|.
TGTGCCAGCAGTGAACTGATGGACAGGATCCTCGAGCAGTACTTC
CASSELMDRILEQYF
>.|TRBV7-9|TRBJ2-1|few
TGTGCCAGCAGCCCTAGCTCCTACAATGAGCAGTTCTTC
CASSPSSYNEQFF
>TRBD1|TRBV28|TRBJ1-5|.
TGTGCCAGCAGTTTATATCAGGGGGCTAGCAATCAGCCCCAGCATTTT
CASSLYQGASNQPQHF